These 29 T cell receptor beta chains share one sample of origin, sequenced in a study of T cell repertoires in cytomegalovirus infection. Their cognate antigens are unknown. MiXCR was run by TCRdb on the reads, yielding one entry per CDR3 protein. This sample has 110,000 or so distinct CDR3 sequences, with approximately 28% found just once. The sample was CD8+ T cells from cultured PBMCs, taken from culture after CMV antigen stimulation. These TCRs come from a human donor in good health (CMV status not recorded). Some clones in this sample may be carry-over from other donors' samples.

This chain joins TRBV6-1 and TRBJ2-1, with 7 bases fitting TRBD1. The junction had 8 bases not matched to a gene; V was cut back by 3 bases and J by 9 bases. The CDR3 loop spans 14 amino acids. Germline-derived CDR1 and CDR2 are MNHNS and SASEGT. This CDR3 is CASSDVEGAIEQFF. In nucleotides, the CDR3 is TGTGCCAGCAGTGATGTTGAGGGGGCGATTGAGCAGTTCTTC.

This clonotype was seen at least ten times. The chain employs TRBV7-8 and TRBJ1-1; no firm D call. The V gene's germline CDR1 is SGHVS and CDR2 FQNEAQ. V was trimmed by 0 bases and J by 0 bases, leaving 17 bases between them. The CDR3 has 18 residues. The CDR3 reads CASSLAAGRLTMNTEAFF. The DNA of the CDR3 is TGTGCCAGCAGCTTAGCGGCCGGCAGGTTGACCATGAACACTGAAGCTTTCTTT.

This clonotype has more than one count but fewer than ten. V and J are TRBV12-3 or TRBV12-4 and TRBJ1-2; D call uncertain. CDR3 length equals 17 residues. The V and J ends lost 2 bases and 7 bases respectively, with 23 bases between them. CDR3 DNA: TGTGCCAGCAGTTTAAGCCGGGTTCCCACCGCCTGGGGTGGCTACACCTTC. Its translation is CASSLSRVPTAWGGYTF.

The table lists this clonotype with many counts. The V and J genes are TRBV27 and TRBJ2-1, with D perhaps TRBD2 (6 bases). Between the trimmed V and J ends, which lost 0 bases and 7 bases, there was a span of 19 bases. Germline CDR1 and CDR2: MNHEY and SMNVEV (reference sequence). The CDR3 consists of 17 residues. The chain's CDR3 is CASSLSSGEVLWNEQFF. CDR3 DNA: TGTGCCAGCAGTTTATCGTCGGGGGAGGTCCTGTGGAATGAGCAGTTCTTC.

This clonotype was observed a handful of times. The rearrangement uses TRBV4-1 and TRBJ1-1; D call uncertain. This CDR3 is 14 amino acids long. CDR1 is MGHRA and CDR2 is YSYEKL in the germline V gene. Trimming took 0 bases from V and 0 from J, leaving 5 bases between them. CDR3 sequence (DNA): TGCGCCAGCAGCCAAGAGGGCATGAACACTGAAGCTTTCTTT. Protein sequence: CASSQEGMNTEAFF.

The J gene is TRBJ2-1, the V gene TRBV5-6; TRBD1 matches at 11 bases. The CDR3 loop spans 16 amino acids. Germline trimming cut 4 bases from V and 3 bases from J; bases unmatched to any gene: 6. The germline gives CDR1 SGHDT, CDR2 YYEEEE. CDR3 region: CASSPGTGGDYNEQFF. In DNA, the CDR3 is TGTGCCAGCAGCCCGGGGACAGGGGGAGACTACAATGAGCAGTTCTTC.

In its sample, this clonotype was seen many times. This rearrangement joins TRBV7-9 to TRBJ1-1; D is unresolved. CDR1 is SEHNR and CDR2 is FQNEAQ in the germline V gene (reference sequence). The CDR3 contains 11 residues. V gave up 3 bases and J gave up 7 bases, with 6 bases separating them. CDR3 region: CASSFGGEAFF. For the CDR3, the DNA is TGTGCCAGCAGCTTTGGAGGTGAAGCTTTCTTT.

The chain recombines TRBV12-3 or TRBV12-4 with TRBJ1-2, with D possibly matching TRBD1 (5 bases). V lost 3 bases, J lost 3 bases, and 14 bases lay in between. The CDR3 runs to 15 residues. The CDR3 DNA is TGTGCCAGCAGTTTTATAGGGGAGAGTCACTATGGCTACACCTTC. This encodes CASSFIGESHYGYTF.

V is TRBV19 and J is TRBJ1-1; D not certain. V shed 1 base and J shed 5 bases, with 8 bases lying between them. Germline-derived CDR1 and CDR2 are LNHDA and SQIVND (reference sequence). CDR3 length: 13 amino acids. The CDR3 is CASSIVGSTEAFF. CDR3 coding DNA: TGTGCCAGTAGTATAGTTGGAAGTACTGAAGCTTTCTTT.

This clonotype was found a few times. This chain links TRBV2 with TRBJ2-1, with 7 positions matching TRBD2. With V trimmed by 4 bases and J by 1 base, 10 bases remained unmatched. Germline CDR1 SNHLY, CDR2 FYNNEI. The CDR3 runs 17 residues. The CDR3: CASSGEGPAQSYNEQFF. DNA of the CDR3: TGTGCCAGCAGTGGGGAGGGACCTGCGCAATCCTACAATGAGCAGTTCTTC.

This clonotype was seen at least ten times. The V and J genes are TRBV7-6 and TRBJ2-5, with D possibly TRBD2 on 5 matching bases. The V end was cut by 4 bases, the J end by 0 bases, with 6 bases between. The CDR3 has 13 amino acids. The germline CDR1 and CDR2 sequences are SGHVS and FNYEAQ. The CDR3 spells CASSSTNQETQYF. For the CDR3, the DNA is TGTGCCAGCAGCTCGACTAACCAAGAGACCCAGTACTTC.

This clonotype came up a few times. The genes are TRBV6-4 and TRBJ1-1; 8 bases align to TRBD1. The CDR3 is 15 residues long. From germline, CDR1 is MRHNA and CDR2 SNTAGT. J was trimmed by 5 bases and V by 5 bases; bases with no gene match: 10. The CDR3 nucleotides read TGTGCCAGCAGTCCCAGGACAGGGTCGGGGACTGAAGCTTTCTTT. It encodes CASSPRTGSGTEAFF.

This rearrangement joins TRBV4-1 to TRBJ2-7; D is perhaps TRBD2 (5 bases). CDR3 length equals 15 residues. Germline CDR1 MGHRA, CDR2 YSYEKL. Trimming cost V 0 bases and J 5 bases, with 14 bases left between them. CDR3 region: CASSQENTPGDEQYF. The CDR3 DNA reads as TGCGCCAGCAGCCAAGAGAACACCCCCGGGGACGAGCAGTACTTC.

This sequence joins TRBV5-6 and TRBJ1-1, with 11 nucleotides matching TRBD1. The germline gives CDR1 SGHDT, CDR2 YYEEEE. CDR3 length equals 15 residues. The V gene end was trimmed by 4 bases and the J gene end by 5 bases; junction bases not matched to a gene: 7. The DNA for the CDR3 is TGTGCCAGCAGCCCGACCGGGACAGGGGGAACTGAAGCTTTCTTT. Residues: CASSPTGTGGTEAFF.

The chain couples TRBV2 to TRBJ2-6; D may correspond to TRBD1 or TRBD2 (5 bases each). Germline lookup yields CDR1 SNHLY and CDR2 FYNNEI. Trimming removed 4 bases from V and 0 bases from J, with 19 bases in between. CDR3 length: 19 amino acids. CDR3 sequence: CASSGGVGSLISGANVLTF. Written as DNA, the CDR3 is TGTGCCAGCAGTGGAGGGGTGGGCAGCCTCATCTCTGGGGCCAACGTCCTGACTTTC. Supplemented by reference TRBV2 and TRBJ2-6, the full variable domain reads EPEVTQTPSHQVTQMGQEVILRCVPISNHLYFYWYRQILGQKVEFLVSFYNNEISEKSEIFDDQFSVERPDGSNFTLKIRSTKLEDSAMYFCASSGGVGSLISGANVLTFGAGSRLTVL.

The chain couples TRBV6-6 to TRBJ1-1; D is unclear. Trimming removed 5 bases at V and 11 bases at J, with 15 bases between. The CDR3 runs 12 residues. Germline-derived CDR1 and CDR2 are MNHNY and SVGAGI (reference sequence). In nucleotides, the CDR3 is TGTGCCAGCAGTCCTTATGCGAGGAACGCTTTCTTT. Its protein is CASSPYARNAFF.

In this sample, this clonotype turned up many times. The chain joins TRBV27 to TRBJ1-5; D may be TRBD1 (5 bases). The CDR3 has 14 residues. Germline loops: CDR1 MNHEY, CDR2 SMNVEV (reference sequence). The germline V and J ends were trimmed by 3 bases and 7 bases, with 13 bases remaining between them. The CDR3 DNA is TGTGCCAGCAGTTTCGCCAGGGCCGAACAGCCCCAGCATTTT. Translation gives CASSFARAEQPQHF.

This clonotype was seen more than once but under ten times. The chain employs TRBV6-6 and TRBJ1-5, with D unresolved. Per germline, CDR1 MNHNY and CDR2 SVGAGI (reference sequence). V lost 0 bases and J lost 8, with 14 bases in between. The CDR3 consists of 15 residues. The CDR3 region is CASSYSSASPEPQHF. The DNA for the CDR3 is TGTGCCAGCAGTTACTCTTCGGCTTCCCCGGAGCCCCAGCATTTT.

This clonotype showed up just a few times. V gene TRBV12-3 or TRBV12-4 combines with J gene TRBJ1-1, with D perhaps matching TRBD1 (5 bases). V was trimmed by 3 bases and J by 1 base, leaving 9 bases between them. The CDR3 runs to 14 residues. CDR3 in amino acids: CASSFQGPNTEAFF. The CDR3 bases are TGTGCCAGCAGTTTTCAGGGACCGAACACTGAAGCTTTCTTT.

This clonotype was observed a few times. This rearrangement joins TRBV4-1 to TRBJ2-3; D uncertain. The CDR3 has 15 residues. V lost 2 bases, J lost 4 bases, and 13 bases lay in between. The V gene's germline CDR1 is MGHRA and CDR2 YSYEKL. The CDR3 nucleotides are TGCGCCAGCAGCCAACCAGAGGTGTCGGCAGATACGCAGTATTTT. It translates to CASSQPEVSADTQYF.

Only a few counts were recorded for this clonotype. The V call is TRBV20-1, the J call TRBJ1-2; D remains unclear. V lost 0 bases, J lost 2 bases, and 7 bases lay in between. The CDR3 has 13 amino acids. CDR1 is DFQATT and CDR2 is SNEGSKA in the germline V gene (reference sequence). The CDR3 DNA follows: TGCAGTGCTAGAGATCCCCAAAACTATGGCTACACCTTC. Translation: CSARDPQNYGYTF.

The genes are TRBV7-3 and TRBJ1-1; 9 bases are a match to TRBD1. Germline assignment: CDR1 SGHTA and CDR2 FQGTGA. The CDR3 extends over 13 amino acids. The junction had 2 bases not matched to a gene; V was cut back by 5 bases and J by 4 bases. CDR3 loop: CASSQDRGTEAFF. As DNA, the CDR3 is TGTGCCAGCAGCCAGGACAGGGGCACTGAAGCTTTCTTT.

This rearrangement joins TRBV2 to TRBJ1-4, with 7 positions matching TRBD1. The trim removed 7 bases at V and 7 bases at J, leaving 6 bases unmatched. Germline V gene sequence: CDR1 SNHLY, CDR2 FYNNEI. The CDR3 consists of 13 residues. The CDR3 region has the DNA TGTGCCAGCAAAGACAGGGATCGTGAAAAACTGTTTTTT. Translating it yields CASKDRDREKLFF.

The chain is built from TRBV7-9 and TRBJ1-3; D is undetermined. Looked up from germline, CDR1 is SEHNR and CDR2 is FQNEAQ (reference sequence). V lost 6 bases and J 0 bases, leaving 9 bases between the germline ends. CDR3 length: 14 amino acids. The CDR3 sequence is CASRINSSGNTIYF. The CDR3 DNA is TGTGCCAGCAGGATAAATTCCTCTGGAAACACCATATATTTT.

This clonotype was counted between two and nine times. The rearrangement links TRBV19 to TRBJ2-1, with 8 bases lining up with TRBD2. Germline values: CDR1 LNHDA, CDR2 SQIVND (reference sequence). This CDR3 has 16 amino acids. The V gene end was trimmed by 3 bases and the J gene end by 3 bases; junction bases not matched to a gene: 7. The CDR3 loop is CASSILHLAGYNEQFF. Here the CDR3 DNA reads TGTGCCAGTAGTATTCTTCATCTAGCGGGCTACAATGAGCAGTTCTTC.

The V call is TRBV7-6, the J call TRBJ2-1; 8 bases match TRBD2. The CDR3 spans 16 residues. The V gene's germline CDR1 is SGHVS and CDR2 FNYEAQ. Germline trimming cut 3 bases from V and 4 bases from J; bases unmatched to any gene: 8. CDR3 bases: TGTGCCAGCAGCTTCCCAGCGGGGGAAAGATACAATGAGCAGTTCTTC. It codes for CASSFPAGERYNEQFF.

This clonotype was counted between two and nine times. The rearrangement links TRBV7-9 to TRBJ2-5; TRBD1 is a possible D gene (5 bases). This CDR3 is 13 amino acids long. CDR1 and CDR2 (germline): SEHNR, FQNEAQ (reference sequence). The V end lost 6 bases, the J end lost 3 bases, and 11 bases lay between the germline ends. Here the CDR3 DNA reads TGTGCCAGCAGTCCGTCGACAGAAGAGACCCAGTACTTC. Protein product: CASSPSTEETQYF.

This chain links TRBV7-3 with TRBJ2-2; TRBD1 aligns across 9 bases. Germline CDR1 is SGHTA and CDR2 is FQGTGA. Trimming at V came to 2 bases and at J to 4 bases, leaving 5 bases not matched to a gene. This CDR3 has 16 amino acids. The CDR3 spells CASSLVQGATTGELFF. The DNA of the CDR3 is TGTGCCAGCAGCTTAGTACAGGGGGCGACCACCGGGGAGCTGTTTTTT.

The chain joins TRBV6-5 to TRBJ1-2; 8 bases line up with TRBD1. After removal of 4 bases from V and 6 bases from J, the junction contained 4 bases not matched to a gene. This CDR3 has 13 amino acids. Germline-derived CDR1 and CDR2 are MNHEY and SVGAGI. CDR3 in amino acids: CASSSQGEDGYTF. Written as DNA, the CDR3 is TGTGCCAGCAGTTCACAGGGGGAGGATGGCTACACCTTC.